The TCR beta chain described here comes from a study of beta chain features in type 1 diabetes. Overall study findings and caveats: Type 1 diabetes patients had TCRB CDR3s that were shorter (moderately but significantly so) in all four CD4+ subsets. Naive, central memory and Treg TCRB repertoires appeared more alike in patients than in healthy donors. HLA effects on TCRB rearrangement stayed unresolved here.

Sorting with CD45RO/CCR7/CD25/CD127/CD95/CD27 yielded naive, central memory, regulatory and stem-like memory CD4+ cells. Sequencing targeted expressed TCRB transcripts, as all isolated RNA had been reverse transcribed. Clones were read by immunoSEQ multiplex PCR, and TCRdb kept only the in-frame ones, dropping some. The table records more than 300,000 clones, 9.6% of them present only once. Concerning this clone: Antigen: not known.

The CDR3 has 15 residues. The germline gives CDR1 SGHAT, CDR2 FQNNGV. V lost 5 bases and J lost 4; bases outside the gene matches: 9. The clonotype comes from a young man with type 1 diabetes. The rearrangement joins TRBV11-2 to TRBJ2-7; TRBD1 agrees at 9 bases. The sequenced sample was central memory CD4+ T cells from blood. This chain's CDR3 is CASSILPGTGYEQYF. DNA for the CDR3: TGTGCCAGCAGCATACTCCCCGGGACAGGGTACGAGCAGTACTTC.